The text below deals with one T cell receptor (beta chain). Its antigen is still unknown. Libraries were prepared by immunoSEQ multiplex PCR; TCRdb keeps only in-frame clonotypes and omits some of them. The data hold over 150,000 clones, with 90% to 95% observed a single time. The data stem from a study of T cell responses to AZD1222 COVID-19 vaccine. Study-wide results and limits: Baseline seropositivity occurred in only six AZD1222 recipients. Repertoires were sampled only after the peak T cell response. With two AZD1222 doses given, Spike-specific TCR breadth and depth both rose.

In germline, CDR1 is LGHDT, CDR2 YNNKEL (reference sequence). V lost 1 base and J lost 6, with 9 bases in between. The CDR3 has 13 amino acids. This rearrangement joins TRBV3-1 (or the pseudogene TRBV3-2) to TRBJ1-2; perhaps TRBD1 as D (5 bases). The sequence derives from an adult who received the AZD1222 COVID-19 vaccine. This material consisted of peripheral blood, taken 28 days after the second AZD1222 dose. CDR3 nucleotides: TGTGCCAGCAGCCAAGGGGGGGGAGATGGCTACACCTTC. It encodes CASSQGGGDGYTF.